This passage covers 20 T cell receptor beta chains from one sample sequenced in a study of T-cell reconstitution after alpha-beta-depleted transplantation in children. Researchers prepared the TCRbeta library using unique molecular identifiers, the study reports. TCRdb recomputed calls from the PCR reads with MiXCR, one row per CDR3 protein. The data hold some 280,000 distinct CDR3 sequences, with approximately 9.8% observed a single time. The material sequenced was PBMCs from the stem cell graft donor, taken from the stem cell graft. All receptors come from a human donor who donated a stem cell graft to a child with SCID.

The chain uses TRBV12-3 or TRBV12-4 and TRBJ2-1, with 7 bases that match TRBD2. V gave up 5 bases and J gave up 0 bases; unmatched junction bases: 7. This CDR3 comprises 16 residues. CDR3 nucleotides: TGTGCCAGCAGTCCCTCACTAGCGAGCTCCTACAATGAGCAGTTCTTC. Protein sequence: CASSPSLASSYNEQFF.

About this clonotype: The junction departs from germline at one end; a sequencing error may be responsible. As DNA, the CDR3 is TGTGCCAGCAGCAAGGAAACCGGGACTAGCTCCCGATTC. Its protein product is CASSKETGTSSRF. This sequence joins TRBV7-2 and TRBJ2-7, with 9 bases matching TRBD2. Germline V lookup: CDR1 SGHTA, CDR2 FQGNSA. This CDR3 is built from 13 residues.

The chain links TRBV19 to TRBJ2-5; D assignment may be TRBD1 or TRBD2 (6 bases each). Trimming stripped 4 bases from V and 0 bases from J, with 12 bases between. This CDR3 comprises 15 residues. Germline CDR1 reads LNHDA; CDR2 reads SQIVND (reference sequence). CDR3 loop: CASSRGGLYQETQYF. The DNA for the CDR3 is TGTGCCAGTAGTAGAGGGGGACTGTACCAAGAGACCCAGTACTTC.

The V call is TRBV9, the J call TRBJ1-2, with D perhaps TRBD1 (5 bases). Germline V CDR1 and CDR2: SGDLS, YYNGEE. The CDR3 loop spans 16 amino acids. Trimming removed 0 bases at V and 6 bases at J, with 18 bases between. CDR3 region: CASSVAGEGRVDGYTF. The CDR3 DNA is TGTGCCAGCAGCGTAGCCGGAGAGGGGCGAGTTGATGGCTACACCTTC.

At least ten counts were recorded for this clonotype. The CDR3, as DNA: TGTGCCAGCAGCCATCGCAGCAGGGGAGATACGCAGTATTTT. Its translation: CASSHRSRGDTQYF. This chain uses TRBV3-1 with TRBJ2-3; perhaps TRBD1 as D (6 bases). The CDR3 consists of 14 residues. V was trimmed by 3 bases and J by 5 bases, leaving 12 bases between them. CDR1 is LGHDT and CDR2 is YNNKEL in the germline V gene (reference sequence).

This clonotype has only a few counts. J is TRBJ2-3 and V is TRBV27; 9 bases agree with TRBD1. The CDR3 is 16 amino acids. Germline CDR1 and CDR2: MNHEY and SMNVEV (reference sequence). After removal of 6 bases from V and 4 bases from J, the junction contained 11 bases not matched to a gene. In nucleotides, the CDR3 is TGTGCCAGCAGGGTCGGGACAGGGATAAGCGCAGATACGCAGTATTTT. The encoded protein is CASRVGTGISADTQYF.

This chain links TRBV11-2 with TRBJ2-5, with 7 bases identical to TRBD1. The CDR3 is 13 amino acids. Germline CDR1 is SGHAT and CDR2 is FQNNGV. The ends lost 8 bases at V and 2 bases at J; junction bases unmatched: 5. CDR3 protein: CASSNRGQETQYF. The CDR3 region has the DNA TGTGCCAGCTCGAACAGGGGTCAAGAGACCCAGTACTTC.

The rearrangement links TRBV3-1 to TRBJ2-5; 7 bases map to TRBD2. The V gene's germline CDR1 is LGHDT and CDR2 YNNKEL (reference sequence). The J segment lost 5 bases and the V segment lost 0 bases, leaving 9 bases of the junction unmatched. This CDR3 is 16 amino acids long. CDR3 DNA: TGTGCCAGCAGCCAAGACTCCCAAGCGGGGACGGAGACCCAGTACTTC. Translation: CASSQDSQAGTETQYF.

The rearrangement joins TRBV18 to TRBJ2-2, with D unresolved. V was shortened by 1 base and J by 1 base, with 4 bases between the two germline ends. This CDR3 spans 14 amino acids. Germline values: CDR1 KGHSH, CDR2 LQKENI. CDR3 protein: CASSPRENTGELFF. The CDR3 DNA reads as TGTGCCAGCTCACCACGGGAGAACACCGGGGAGCTGTTTTTT.

For the CDR3, the DNA is TGTGCCAGCAGTGAATCCGTAGCCCCCCTCCACTTT. Translated: CASSESVAPLHF. The chain joins TRBV2 to TRBJ1-6; D is unresolved. The CDR3 has 12 residues. The germline CDR1 and CDR2 sequences are SNHLY and FYNNEI. V was trimmed by 2 bases and J by 13 bases, leaving 9 bases between them.

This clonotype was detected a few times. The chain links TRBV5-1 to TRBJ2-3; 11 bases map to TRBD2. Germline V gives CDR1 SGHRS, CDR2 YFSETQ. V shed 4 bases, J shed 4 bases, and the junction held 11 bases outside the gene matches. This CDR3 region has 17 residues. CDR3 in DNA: TGCGCCAGCAGCACCTCCGAACTAGCGGGGGCAGCAGATACGCAGTATTTT. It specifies CASSTSELAGAADTQYF.

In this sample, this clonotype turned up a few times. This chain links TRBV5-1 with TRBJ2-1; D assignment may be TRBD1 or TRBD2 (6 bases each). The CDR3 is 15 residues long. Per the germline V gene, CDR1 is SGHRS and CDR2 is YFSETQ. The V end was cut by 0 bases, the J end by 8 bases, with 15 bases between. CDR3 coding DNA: TGCGCCAGCAGCTTGGGATGGGGGGCTAACGATGAGCAGTTCTTC. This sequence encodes CASSLGWGANDEQFF.

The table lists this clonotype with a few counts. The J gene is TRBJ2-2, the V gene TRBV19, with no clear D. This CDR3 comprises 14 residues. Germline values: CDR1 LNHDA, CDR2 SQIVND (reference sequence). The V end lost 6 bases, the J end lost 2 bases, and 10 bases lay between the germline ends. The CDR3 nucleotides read TGTGCCAGTAGGCCCATTACAAACACCGGGGAGCTGTTTTTT. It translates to CASRPITNTGELFF.

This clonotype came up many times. Written as DNA, the CDR3 is TGTGCCAGCAGCCAAGGTCCCAACGAGCAGTACTTC. Encoded protein: CASSQGPNEQYF. The chain is built from TRBV3-1 and TRBJ2-7; D not certain. The length of the CDR3 is 12 residues. Trimming took 1 base from V and 5 from J, leaving 6 bases between them. Germline values: CDR1 LGHDT, CDR2 YNNKEL (reference sequence).

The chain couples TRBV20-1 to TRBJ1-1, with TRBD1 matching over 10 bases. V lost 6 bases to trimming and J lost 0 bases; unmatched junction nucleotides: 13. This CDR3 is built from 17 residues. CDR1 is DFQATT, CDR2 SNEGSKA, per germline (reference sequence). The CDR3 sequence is CSAMEPGQGSLNTEAFF. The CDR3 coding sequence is TGCAGTGCCATGGAGCCGGGACAGGGGTCTCTGAACACTGAAGCTTTCTTT.

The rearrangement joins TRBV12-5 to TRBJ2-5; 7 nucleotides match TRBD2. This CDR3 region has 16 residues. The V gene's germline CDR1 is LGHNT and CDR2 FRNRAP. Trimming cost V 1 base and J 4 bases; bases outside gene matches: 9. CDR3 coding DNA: TGTGCTAGTGGTTTGGGCCGAACGGGAGGTCCAGAGACCCAGTACTTC. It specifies CASGLGRTGGPETQYF.

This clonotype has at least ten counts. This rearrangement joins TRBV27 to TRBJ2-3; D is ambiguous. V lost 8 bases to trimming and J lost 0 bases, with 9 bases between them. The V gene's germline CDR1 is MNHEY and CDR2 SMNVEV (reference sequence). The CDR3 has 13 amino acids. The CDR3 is CASAPRSTDTQYF. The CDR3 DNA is TGTGCCAGCGCCCCCCGAAGCACAGATACGCAGTATTTT.

The CDR3 loop is CSARDSYRETTYEQYF. CDR3 in DNA: TGCAGTGCTAGAGATTCGTACAGGGAAACAACCTACGAGCAGTACTTC. V usage is TRBV20-1 and J usage is TRBJ2-7; maybe TRBD1 (6 bases). Germline V lookup: CDR1 DFQATT, CDR2 SNEGSKA (reference sequence). The CDR3 has 16 residues. V lost 0 bases and J lost 2, with 17 bases in between.

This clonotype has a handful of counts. The CDR3 DNA sequence: TGTGCCAGCAGCAGACAAGAGGAGACCAAAGAGACCCAGTACTTC. Protein: CASSRQEETKETQYF. The V gene is TRBV21-1, the J gene TRBJ2-5. TRBV21-1 is assigned pseudogene status. The CDR3 has 15 residues.

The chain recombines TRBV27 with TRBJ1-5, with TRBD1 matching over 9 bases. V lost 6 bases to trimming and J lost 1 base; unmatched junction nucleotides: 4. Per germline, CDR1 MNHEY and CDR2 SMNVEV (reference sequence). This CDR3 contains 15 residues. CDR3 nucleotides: TGTGCCAGCAGCCAAGGGACAGGGAGCAATCAGCCCCAGCATTTT. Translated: CASSQGTGSNQPQHF.